Listed below are T cell receptor beta chains from one sample, sequenced in a study of patients and donors after allogeneic stem cell transplantation. In TCRdb, the RT-PCR reads were re-called with MiXCR into one record per CDR3 protein. This sample has more than 850,000 distinct CDR3 sequences; roughly 18% occur once, and the top ten carry around 5.5%. Sequencing was performed on blood, either unsorted or a sorted T cell fraction (not recorded which). The source of these receptors is a human donor who was either an allogeneic HSCT recipient or a stem cell or donor lymphocyte infusion donor (not recorded which). It is not recorded whose cells these are; they may come from a transplant donor. Each CDR3 is given with its conserved first and last residue. The D gene is left open where the match is weak. A row's size may be missing; if present it is once, few, many or a size class.

size,D,J,length,V,CDR3,DNA
few,TRBD1,TRBJ1-1,12,TRBV3-1,CASSQKGASAFF,TGTGCCAGCAGCCAAAAGGGGGCCTCGGCTTTCTTT
.,.,TRBJ2-1,14,TRBV7-8,CASSLADSINEQFF,TGTGCCAGCAGCTTAGCGGACAGTATCAATGAGCAGTTCTTC
few,.,TRBJ1-6,19,TRBV6-5,CASSYSSITVNSYNSPLHF,TGTGCCAGCAGTTACTCGAGCATCACAGTTAACTCCTATAATTCACCCCTCCACTTT
many,.,TRBJ2-1,15,TRBV3-1,CASSPGSGLKYEQFF,TGTGCCAGCAGCCCAGGGAGCGGGCTAAAGTATGAGCAGTTCTTC
few,.,TRBJ2-4,17,TRBV2,CASSHPRVSKAKNIQYF,TGTGCCAGCAGCCACCCGAGGGTTTCTAAGGCCAAAAACATTCAGTACTTC
.,.,TRBJ1-4,17,TRBV7-2,CASSFAAHQLTNEKLFF,TGTGCCAGCAGCTTCGCCGCTCATCAGTTAACTAATGAAAAACTGTTTTTT
.,TRBD2,TRBJ2-3,17,TRBV3-1,CASSQLTSGGSGDTQYF,TGTGCCAGCAGCCAGTTGACTAGCGGGGGGTCCGGAGATACGCAGTATTTT
few,.,TRBJ1-2,13,TRBV27,CASSFHTGNGYTF,TGTGCCAGCAGTTTTCACACAGGGAATGGCTACACCTTC
few,.,TRBJ1-3,15,TRBV12-3/TRBV12-4,CASSLGATTGNTTYF,TGTGCCAGCAGTTTAGGGGCAACCACTGGAAACACCACATATTTT
.,TRBD1,TRBJ1-5,18,TRBV12-3/TRBV12-4,CASSLGDRYKYSNQPQHF,TGTGCCAGCAGTTTAGGGGACAGATATAAATATAGCAATCAGCCCCAGCATTTT
few,.,TRBJ2-7,13,TRBV6-5,CASSYRGDYEQYF,TGTGCCAGCAGTTACCGGGGCGACTACGAGCAGTACTTC
few,.,TRBJ2-2,16,TRBV9,CASSVFIGGRVGELFF,TGTGCCAGCAGCGTATTCATCGGGGGGCGAGTCGGGGAGCTGTTTTTT
few,.,TRBJ2-6,17,TRBV4-3,CASSQTRGPAGANVLTF,TGCGCCAGCAGCCAAACTAGGGGACCTGCGGGGGCCAACGTCCTGACTTTC
many,.,TRBJ2-2,14,TRBV5-1,CASSLGLSTGELFF,TGCGCCAGCAGCTTAGGTTTAAGCACCGGGGAGCTGTTTTTT
few,TRBD1,TRBJ2-2,17,TRBV29-1,CSVLHRSETGGTGELFF,TGCAGCGTTCTCCATCGTTCGGAGACAGGGGGAACCGGGGAGCTGTTTTTT
few,.,TRBJ2-1,16,TRBV7-8,CASSLARGVSYNEQFF,TGTGCCAGCAGCTTAGCGCGAGGGGTTTCCTACAATGAGCAGTTCTTC
few,.,TRBJ1-5,17,TRBV6-2/TRBV6-3,CASSYLTTIPGNQPQHF,TGTGCCAGCAGTTACCTCACGACAATTCCAGGCAATCAGCCCCAGCATTTT
few,.,TRBJ1-2,16,TRBV20-1,CSAKGQFPLSDYGYTF,TGCAGTGCTAAAGGACAGTTCCCTCTTAGCGACTATGGCTACACCTTC
many,.,TRBJ1-1,13,TRBV15,CATSRQGNTEAFF,TGTGCCACCAGCAGGCAGGGGAACACTGAAGCTTTCTTT
.,.,TRBJ2-7,13,TRBV5-1,CASSRGEPREQYF,TGCGCCAGCAGCCGAGGGGAACCTCGCGAGCAGTACTTC
many,.,TRBJ2-1,13,TRBV5-1,CASSLTGYNEQFF,TGCGCCAGCAGTTTAACAGGGTACAATGAGCAGTTCTTC
few,TRBD1,TRBJ1-5,13,TRBV19,CASSHQGDQPQHF,TGTGCCAGTAGCCACCAGGGGGATCAGCCCCAGCATTTT
few,TRBD2,TRBJ2-1,15,TRBV20-1,CSAREREGLRNEQFF,TGCAGTGCTAGAGAGCGGGAGGGCCTCCGGAATGAGCAGTTCTTC
.,.,TRBJ1-2,13,TRBV7-3,CASSLIAGDGYTF,TGTGCCAGCAGCTTAATAGCAGGGGACGGCTACACCTTC
.,TRBD2,TRBJ2-7,15,TRBV2,CASWSLAGTSYEQYF,TGTGCCAGCTGGAGTCTAGCGGGAACCTCCTACGAGCAGTACTTC
few,.,TRBJ1-3,14,TRBV12-3/TRBV12-4,CASEAPGAGNTIYF,TGTGCCAGCGAGGCCCCGGGCGCCGGAAACACCATATATTTT
.,.,TRBJ1-1,13,TRBV20-1,CSARDSGGPEAFF,TGCAGTGCTAGAGATTCTGGGGGACCTGAAGCTTTCTTT
many,TRBD2,TRBJ2-7,14,TRBV9,CASSLAGDTYEQYF,TGTGCCAGCAGCCTAGCGGGAGATACCTACGAGCAGTACTTC
few,TRBD1,TRBJ1-1,13,TRBV6-5,CASSYSLRGAAFF,TGTGCCAGCAGTTACTCTCTCAGGGGGGCAGCTTTCTTT
.,.,TRBJ1-2,15,TRBV7-9,CASSLRSDEADGYTF,TGTGCCAGCAGCTTGAGGAGTGACGAAGCAGATGGCTACACCTTC
.,.,TRBJ2-3,16,TRBV9,CASSVGGPRGADTQYF,TGTGCCAGCAGCGTAGGCGGACCACGCGGCGCAGATACGCAGTATTTT
.,TRBD1,TRBJ1-1,15,TRBV5-1,CASRQQGAGGTEAFF,TGCGCCAGCAGGCAACAGGGGGCGGGGGGCACTGAAGCTTTCTTT
few,.,TRBJ2-3,16,TRBV7-3,CASSFRKRGSTDTQYF,TGTGCCAGCAGCTTCAGGAAACGGGGGAGCACAGATACGCAGTATTTT
few,.,TRBJ2-3,19,TRBV3-1,CASSQDKEGGYEHTDTQYF,TGTGCCAGCAGCCAAGACAAGGAAGGGGGGTATGAACACACAGATACGCAGTATTTT